These 2 T cell receptor beta chains were sequenced from one sample in a study of T cells in localized non-small cell lung cancer. The data were produced by immunoSEQ multiplex PCR, yet TCRdb's version contains in-frame clones alone and is incomplete. Of approximately 3,300 clones listed, approximately 30% are singletons. The sequenced sample was lung tumor tissue, obtained before any cancer treatment. Every receptor here comes from a male donor older than 55 with stage I lung adenocarcinoma.

The rearrangement links TRBV19 to TRBJ1-1, with D perhaps TRBD1 (5 bases). The CDR3 is 16 amino acids. Germline assignment: CDR1 LNHDA and CDR2 SQIVND (reference sequence). Trimming stripped 0 bases from V and 0 bases from J, with 11 bases between. In nucleotides, the CDR3 is TGTGCCAGTAGTATAGAATCCGGGGCGATGAACACTGAAGCTTTCTTT. It yields the protein CASSIESGAMNTEAFF.

This clone was observed once. CDR3 region: CASSPGVIDPFF. The DNA for the CDR3 is TGTGCCAGCTCACCAGGGGTGATAGATCCCTTCTTC. The V gene is TRBV18, the J gene TRBJ2-1; D is unclear. V lost 2 bases to trimming and J lost 16 bases, with 15 bases between them. The CDR3 length is 12 residues. Germline-derived CDR1 and CDR2 are KGHSH and LQKENI.